The 25 T cell receptor beta chains reported below all come from one sample, sequenced in a study of T cell responses to AZD1222 COVID-19 vaccine. Libraries were prepared by immunoSEQ multiplex PCR; TCRdb keeps only in-frame clonotypes and omits some of them. In the table there are about 150,000 clones, 70% to 90% of which are singletons. The specimen was peripheral blood, collected after recovery from COVID-19. These receptors originate from an adult who had recovered from COVID-19.

The gene calls are TRBV3-1 (or the pseudogene TRBV3-2) and TRBJ1-2; D gene ambiguous. This CDR3 has 14 amino acids. CDR1 LGHDT and CDR2 YNNKEL come from the germline V gene (reference sequence). With 5 bases removed from V and 4 bases from J, the gap between germline ends came to 14 bases. The CDR3 reads CASSSEGDTYGYTF. For the CDR3, the DNA is TGTGCCAGCAGCTCGGAGGGTGATACCTATGGCTACACCTTC.

The V gene is TRBV19, the J gene TRBJ2-7; D might be TRBD1 or TRBD2, each matching 5 bases. Between the trimmed V and J ends, which lost 6 bases and 0 bases, there was a span of 18 bases. This CDR3 comprises 16 residues. The germline V gene has CDR1 LNHDA and CDR2 SQIVND (reference sequence). The CDR3 is CASSYSGTVDSYEQYF. CDR3 bases: TGTGCCAGTAGCTACTCCGGGACGGTCGACTCCTACGAGCAGTACTTC. Complete variable domain (other parts from reference TRBV19 and TRBJ2-7): DGGITQSPKYLFRKEGQNVTLSCEQNLNHDAMYWYRQDPGQGLRLIYYSQIVNDFQKGDIAEGYSVSREKKESFPLTVTSAQKNPTAFYLCASSYSGTVDSYEQYFGPGTRLTVT.

The V and J genes are TRBV4-2 and TRBJ1-1; 9 positions agree with TRBD1. CDR1 LGHNA and CDR2 YNFKEQ come from the germline V gene. The V and J ends lost 0 bases and 4 bases, in that order; junction bases with no gene match: 6. This CDR3 spans 16 amino acids. Here the CDR3 reads CASSQDTGQGGTEAFF. CDR3 nucleotide sequence: TGTGCCAGCAGCCAAGATACGGGACAGGGAGGCACTGAAGCTTTCTTT.

This clone came up a few times. This chain links TRBV3-1 (or the pseudogene TRBV3-2) with TRBJ1-4; D gene unclear. The germline gives CDR1 LGHDT, CDR2 YNNKEL (reference sequence). The CDR3 totals 11 residues. Trimming left V 9 bases short and J 6 bases short, with 8 bases between. The CDR3 here is CASAHYEKLFF. CDR3 DNA sequence: TGTGCCAGTGCCCATTATGAAAAACTGTTTTTT.

CDR3 sequence reads: CASSLDRWNTEAFF. As DNA, the CDR3 is TGTGCCAGCAGTCTCGACAGATGGAACACTGAAGCTTTCTTT. The chain joins TRBV7-9 to TRBJ1-1, with D perhaps TRBD1 (5 bases). Germline CDR1 reads SEHNR; CDR2 reads FQNEAQ (reference sequence). The CDR3 sequence is 14 residues long. V was trimmed by 6 bases and J by 1 base, leaving 12 bases between them. The full variable domain, rest sourced from reference TRBV7-9 and TRBJ1-1, is DTGVSQNPRHKITKRGQNVTFRCDPISEHNRLYWYRQTLGQGPEFLTYFQNEAQLEKSRLLSDRFSAERPKGSFSTLEIQRTEQGDSAMYLCASSLDRWNTEAFFGQGTRLTVV.

This chain uses TRBV6-5 with TRBJ2-5, with 8 bases lining up with TRBD1. V was pared by 5 bases and J by 2 bases, with 7 bases of the junction left unmatched. The CDR3 is 15 amino acids. Germline V gene lookup returns CDR1 MNHEY and CDR2 SVGAGI. The CDR3 sequence is CASSPLGQGQETQYF. CDR3 bases: TGTGCCAGCAGTCCCCTAGGACAGGGACAAGAGACCCAGTACTTC.

The sample holds a few counts of this clone. The chain combines TRBV6-5 with TRBJ1-6; 10 bases agree with TRBD1. The CDR3 covers 15 residues. V lost 3 bases to trimming and J lost 9 bases; unmatched junction nucleotides: 5. Germline CDR1 and CDR2: MNHEY and SVGAGI. The CDR3 sequence is CASSYSTGGLSPLHF. The CDR3 coding sequence is TGTGCCAGCAGTTATTCGACAGGGGGCCTTTCACCCCTCCACTTT.

This chain uses TRBV7-6 with TRBJ2-3, with D tentatively TRBD2 (6 bases). Trimming pared 5 bases from V and 4 bases from J, leaving 19 bases between. This CDR3 spans 16 amino acids. Looked up from germline, CDR1 is SGHVS and CDR2 is FNYEAQ. The CDR3 coding sequence is TGTGCCAGCAGCCTATGGGGACTGGGAACCCCAGATACGCAGTATTTT. It yields the protein CASSLWGLGTPDTQYF.

The J gene is TRBJ1-1, the V gene TRBV7-2; no definite D call. The CDR3 extends over 11 amino acids. The V gene's germline CDR1 is SGHTA and CDR2 FQGNSA. The germline V and J ends were trimmed by 7 bases and 3 bases, with 6 bases remaining between them. The CDR3 loop reads CASTYYTEAFF. In DNA form, the CDR3 reads TGTGCCAGCACCTATTACACTGAAGCTTTCTTT. The full variable domain, with the rest looked up from reference TRBV7-2 and TRBJ1-1, is GAGVSQSPSNKVTEKGKDVELRCDPISGHTALYWYRQSLGQGLEFLIYFQGNSAPDKSGLPSDRFSAERTGGSVSTLTIQRTQQEDSAVYLCASTYYTEAFFGQGTRLTVV.

V gene TRBV27 combines with J gene TRBJ1-1; weak D call: TRBD1 (6 bases). With 2 bases removed from V and 1 base from J, the gap between germline ends came to 8 bases. From germline, CDR1 is MNHEY and CDR2 SMNVEV (reference sequence). The CDR3 sequence is 14 residues long. CDR3 region: CASSLTGQNTEAFF. CDR3 sequence (DNA): TGTGCCAGCAGTTTAACAGGGCAGAACACTGAAGCTTTCTTT.

This chain uses TRBV24-1 with TRBJ1-1, with 7 bases fitting TRBD1. The ends lost 11 bases at V and 3 bases at J; junction bases unmatched: 5. CDR3 size: 12 residues. Germline-derived CDR1 and CDR2 are KGHDR and SFDVKD. The CDR3 sequence: CAISTGDTEAFF. The CDR3 region has the DNA TGTGCCATAAGTACAGGGGACACTGAAGCTTTCTTT.

The V call is TRBV7-2, the J call TRBJ1-4; TRBD1 matches at 7 bases. This CDR3 comprises 17 residues. Per germline, CDR1 SGHTA and CDR2 FQGNSA. J lost 3 bases, V lost 4 bases, and 11 bases had no gene match. CDR3 region: CASSSHPTTGPNEKLFF. The CDR3 bases are TGTGCCAGCAGCTCCCACCCAACGACAGGGCCTAATGAAAAACTGTTTTTT.

This chain joins TRBV20-1 and TRBJ1-5; D is possibly TRBD1 (6 bases). From germline, CDR1 is DFQATT and CDR2 SNEGSKA (reference sequence). The CDR3 runs 16 residues. The V gene lost 3 bases and the J gene lost 8 bases, with 23 bases spanning the gap. Here the CDR3 reads CSASGPGQGDLKPQHF. The CDR3 DNA reads TGCAGTGCTAGTGGACCGGGACAAGGGGACTTGAAGCCCCAGCATTTT.

The chain employs TRBV9 and TRBJ2-2; 9 nucleotides match TRBD2. Unmatched junction bases numbered 13, after V lost 4 bases and J lost 6 bases. Germline loops: CDR1 SGDLS, CDR2 YYNGEE. The CDR3 runs 17 residues. The CDR3 loop reads CASSPRLAGGAPGELFF. CDR3 nucleotide sequence: TGTGCCAGCAGCCCCAGACTGGCGGGGGGGGCCCCCGGGGAGCTGTTTTTT.

The J gene is TRBJ1-1, the V gene TRBV11-2; no firm D call. The V and J ends lost 5 bases and 3 bases respectively, with 19 bases between them. The CDR3 covers 16 residues. Germline CDR1 and CDR2: SGHAT and FQNNGV. The CDR3 protein is CASSPYGRGRDTEAFF. DNA of the CDR3: TGTGCCAGCAGCCCATATGGTAGAGGGAGGGACACTGAAGCTTTCTTT.

The rearrangement uses TRBV29-1 and TRBJ2-5; maybe TRBD2 (7 bases). Deletions cut 4 bases from V and 5 bases from J, with 26 bases between. This CDR3 has 17 residues. Germline loops: CDR1 SQVTM, CDR2 ANQGSEA. The CDR3 sequence: CSVAFPHRWGGAETQYF. CDR3 sequence (DNA): TGCAGCGTTGCGTTTCCTCATCGTTGGGGGGGGGCGGAGACCCAGTACTTC.

In DNA, the CDR3 is TGTGCCAGCAGCTTGGGGCTAGCGGGAGGTCCCGGGGAGCTGTTTTTT. Its translation: CASSLGLAGGPGELFF. V usage is TRBV5-6 and J usage is TRBJ2-2, with 11 positions matching TRBD2. The CDR3 loop spans 16 amino acids. Germline V lookup: CDR1 SGHDT, CDR2 YYEEEE. V was clipped by 0 bases and J by 6 bases; unmatched bases: 4. Complete variable domain (other parts from reference TRBV5-6 and TRBJ2-2): DAGVTQSPTHLIKTRGQQVTLRCSPKSGHDTVSWYQQALGQGPQFIFQYYEEEERQRGNFPDRFSGHQFPNYSSELNVNALLLGDSALYLCASSLGLAGGPGELFFGEGSRLTVL.

This rearrangement joins TRBV3-1 (or the pseudogene TRBV3-2) to TRBJ1-2; possibly TRBD1 for D (6 bases). Germline V gene lookup returns CDR1 LGHDT and CDR2 YNNKEL (reference sequence). The CDR3 covers 14 residues. Trimming shortened V by 3 bases and J by 8 bases, and 16 bases separated the two germline ends. The CDR3 DNA sequence: TGTGCCAGCAGCCACGAGACGACAGGAAGGGGCTACACCTTC. This translates into CASSHETTGRGYTF.

The chain links TRBV29-1 to TRBJ1-1, with a possible D match to TRBD1 (5 bases). Germline assignment: CDR1 SQVTM and CDR2 ANQGSEA. The V and J ends lost 3 bases and 5 bases respectively, with 10 bases between them. The CDR3 extends over 12 amino acids. CDR3 DNA sequence: TGCAGCGTTGACAGGGTGGAGACTGAAGCTTTCTTT. This gives the protein CSVDRVETEAFF.

This clone occurred a few times. The V call is TRBV27, the J call TRBJ1-2; 7 positions match TRBD1. Germline trimming cut 6 bases from V and 3 bases from J; bases unmatched to any gene: 10. CDR1 and CDR2 (germline): MNHEY, SMNVEV (reference sequence). The CDR3 totals 15 residues. The CDR3 coding sequence is TGTGCCAGCAGGAGATTTGACAGGGCCGACTATGGCTACACCTTC. It codes for CASRRFDRADYGYTF.

This chain links TRBV3-1 (or the pseudogene TRBV3-2) with TRBJ2-2; no reliable D call. CDR1 LGHDT and CDR2 YNNKEL come from the germline V gene (reference sequence). The CDR3 runs to 15 residues. The V end was cut by 0 bases, the J end by 1 base, with 6 bases between. The CDR3 sequence is CASSQDSRNTGELFF. Here the CDR3 DNA reads TGTGCCAGCAGCCAAGACAGTAGGAACACCGGGGAGCTGTTTTTT.

V usage is TRBV13 and J usage is TRBJ1-6; D perhaps matches TRBD1 (6 bases). V gave up 2 bases and J gave up 9 bases, with 14 bases separating them. The V gene's germline CDR1 is PRHDT and CDR2 FYEKMQ (reference sequence). The CDR3 loop spans 15 amino acids. CDR3 in DNA: TGTGCCAGCAGCTTAATGCAGGGGTCGGGTTCACCCCTCCACTTT. Its translation is CASSLMQGSGSPLHF.

V and J are TRBV6-2 or TRBV6-3 and TRBJ2-3, with TRBD2 matching over 8 bases. With 5 bases clipped from V and 0 bases from J, the junction kept 7 bases outside the gene matches. The CDR3 length is 16 residues. Germline V gene sequence: CDR1 MNHEY, CDR2 SVGEGT. The CDR3 here is CASSPRGGFSTDTQYF. CDR3 DNA sequence: TGTGCCAGCAGTCCACGGGGGGGCTTTAGCACAGATACGCAGTATTTT.

The chain carries TRBV18 and TRBJ1-4, with 7 bases fitting TRBD1. Germline CDR1 KGHSH, CDR2 LQKENI. The CDR3 runs to 15 residues. The junction had 9 bases not matched to a gene; V was cut back by 4 bases and J by 7 bases. The CDR3 here is CASSLSQGTSEKLFF. CDR3 sequence (DNA): TGTGCCAGCTCACTCTCACAGGGGACCAGTGAAAAACTGTTTTTT.

The chain recombines TRBV5-1 with TRBJ1-3; 7 bases align to TRBD1. The J segment lost 0 bases and the V segment lost 4 bases, leaving 4 bases of the junction unmatched. This CDR3 region has 15 residues. Per the germline V gene, CDR1 is SGHRS and CDR2 is YFSETQ. The CDR3: CASSEDRNSGNTIYF. CDR3 DNA: TGCGCCAGCAGCGAGGACAGGAACTCTGGAAACACCATATATTTT.